One and the same sample provided the 27 T cell receptor beta chains below, sequenced in a study of breast tumors, draining lymph nodes, adjacent tissues (dated by TCRdb to 2016 to 2018). Receptor amplification or capture employed multiplex PCR. TCRdb lists the instrument as Illumina HiSeq 2000. TCRdb reanalyzed the raw reads on its own, using fastp at Q25 for trimming and MiXCR for clone calling, and kept in-frame beta chains. Rows with one shared CDR3 protein collapse into an entry with the most common genes and DNA. This sample is represented by more than 20,000 distinct CDR3 sequences; about 24% of them were singletons. Clones ranked in the top ten supply less than 15% of the sample. The sample taken for sequencing was breast tumor tissue. These receptors all stem from a female donor with breast cancer. Some clones in this sample may be carry-over from other donors' samples.

The V and J genes are TRBV29-1 and TRBJ2-7; 7 nucleotides line up with TRBD2. The CDR3 runs 12 residues. Trimming took 1 base from V and 6 from J; bases not matched to a gene: 3. Germline CDR1 SQVTM, CDR2 ANQGSEA. Here the CDR3 DNA reads TGCAGCGTTGAAGGGACTAGTCTCGAGCAGTACTTC. Protein: CSVEGTSLEQYF.

As for this clonotype: At one end the junction does not follow the germline gene, possibly because of a read error. This sequence joins TRBV6-5 and TRBJ2-7, with D perhaps TRBD1 (5 bases). Germline V lookup: CDR1 MNHEY, CDR2 SVGAGI. This CDR3 comprises 14 residues. In nucleotides, the CDR3 is TGTGCCAGCGGCTCGGCAGGGCGCGCCGACGAGCAGTGCTTC. Translated: CASGSAGRADEQCF.

In its sample, this clonotype was seen many times. The chain uses TRBV2 and TRBJ2-6; D could derive from TRBD1 or TRBD2 (5 bases each). The CDR3 contains 15 residues. V was trimmed by 8 bases and J by 2 bases, leaving 13 bases between them. CDR1 and CDR2 (germline): SNHLY, FYNNEI. The CDR3 region is CASGGHSAGANVLTF. CDR3 in DNA: TGTGCCAGCGGAGGACACTCCGCTGGGGCCAACGTCCTGACTTTC.

Concerning this clonotype: Possible read error: a much larger clone is one base away. This rearrangement joins TRBV3-1 to TRBJ1-2; TRBD1 matches at 7 bases. This CDR3 is 16 amino acids long. CDR1 LGHDT and CDR2 YNNKEL come from the germline V gene (reference sequence). V gave up 3 bases and J gave up 8 bases; unmatched junction bases: 15. CDR3: CASSQVPQGGSEGYTF. In nucleotides, the CDR3 is TGTGCCAGCAGCCAGGTACCCCAGGGGGGTTCGGAGGGCTACACCTTC. The full variable domain, in which reference TRBV3-1 and TRBJ1-2 provide the parts outside the CDR3, is DTAVSQTPKYLVTQMGNDKSIKCEQNLGHDTMYWYKQDSKKFLKIMFSYNNKELIINETVPNRFSPKSPDKAHLNLHINSLELGDSAVYFCASSQVPQGGSEGYTFGSGTRLTVV.

Comment on this clonotype: No conserved phenylalanine or tryptophan ends this CDR3, so it is likely a read error. The V call is TRBV28, the J call TRBJ1-4; D is unresolved. The CDR3 contains 14 residues. V lost 5 bases and J lost 5, with 12 bases in between. From germline, CDR1 is MDHEN and CDR2 SYDVKM. The CDR3 reads CASSRIGGNEKLFS. Written as DNA, the CDR3 is TGTGCCAGCAGTCGGATAGGAGGGAATGAAAAACTGTTTTCT.

This clonotype was found many times. The rearrangement uses TRBV2 and TRBJ1-3; D may be TRBD1 (6 bases). The CDR3 runs 15 residues. The germline gives CDR1 SNHLY, CDR2 FYNNEI. Trimming took 5 bases from V and 1 from J, leaving 12 bases between them. The CDR3 loop reads CASSSTGASGNTIYF. CDR3 nucleotide sequence: TGTGCCAGCAGTTCGACAGGCGCTTCTGGAAACACCATATATTTT.

The sample holds many counts of this clonotype. This chain uses TRBV4-1 with TRBJ1-3, with D unclear. Trimming left V 1 base short and J 0 bases short, with 7 bases between. CDR3 length: 15 residues. Germline V gene lookup returns CDR1 MGHRA and CDR2 YSYEKL. This chain's CDR3 is CASSQGVLSGNTIYF. Written as DNA, the CDR3 is TGCGCCAGCAGCCAAGGCGTTCTCTCTGGAAACACCATATATTTT.

This clonotype was found many times. The V gene is TRBV2, the J gene TRBJ2-1; TRBD2 agrees at 9 bases. The germline CDR1 and CDR2 sequences are SNHLY and FYNNEI. The CDR3 sequence is 16 residues long. The V gene end was trimmed by 8 bases and the J gene end by 4 bases; junction bases not matched to a gene: 12. The CDR3 sequence: CASGWGAGGGYNEQFF. The CDR3 DNA is TGTGCCAGCGGTTGGGGAGCGGGAGGAGGTTACAATGAGCAGTTCTTC.

This clonotype has a count of ten or more. The rearrangement links TRBV5-8 to TRBJ2-5, with TRBD1 matching over 9 bases. Germline CDR1 reads SGHTS; CDR2 reads YDEGEE. The ends lost 0 bases at V and 3 bases at J; junction bases unmatched: 3. The CDR3 loop spans 15 amino acids. CDR3 nucleotides: TGTGCCAGCAGCTTGGTGGGACAGGGAGAAGAGACCCAGTACTTC. It yields the protein CASSLVGQGEETQYF.

This clonotype was counted ten times or more. V and J are TRBV3-1 and TRBJ2-3, with D perhaps matching TRBD1 or TRBD2 (6 bases each). CDR1 and CDR2 from the germline V gene are LGHDT and YNNKEL (reference sequence). The CDR3 has 13 residues. V was trimmed by 2 bases and J by 9 bases, leaving 12 bases between them. DNA for the CDR3: TGTGCCAGCAGCCAAAGGGGGGCAGGGACGCAGTATTTT. This codes for CASSQRGAGTQYF.

This clonotype has at least ten counts. J is TRBJ1-5 and V is TRBV6-2 or TRBV6-3; D gene uncertain. Germline V gene data show CDR1 as MNHEY and CDR2 as SVGEGT. The CDR3 runs to 13 residues. Trimming took 6 bases from V and 4 from J, leaving 10 bases between them. CDR3 sequence: CASSLDGNQPQHF. DNA of the CDR3: TGTGCCAGCAGCCTCGATGGGAATCAGCCCCAGCATTTT.

This clonotype was detected many times. V and J are TRBV6-2 or TRBV6-3 and TRBJ2-5; 7 positions agree with TRBD2. CDR1 MNHEY and CDR2 SVGEGT come from the germline V gene. There are 16 residues in the CDR3. Losses at the gene ends were 2 bases for V and 2 bases for J; bases not matched to a gene: 8. CDR3 DNA sequence: TGTGCCAGCAGTTACGCCCTAGCGGCGGGGCAAGAGACCCAGTACTTC. Amino acids: CASSYALAAGQETQYF.

This clonotype was detected many times. V and J are TRBV9 and TRBJ2-7, with D possibly matching TRBD2 (6 bases). The V end was cut by 4 bases, the J end by 2 bases, with 10 bases between. Germline V gives CDR1 SGDLS, CDR2 YYNGEE. CDR3 length: 13 residues. The CDR3 sequence is CASSPTGAYEQYF. For the CDR3, the DNA is TGTGCCAGCAGCCCTACGGGGGCCTACGAGCAGTACTTC.

This clonotype was seen a handful of times. This clone may be a read error of a much larger clone one base away. V usage is TRBV18 and J usage is TRBJ2-7, with no clear D. Looked up from germline, CDR1 is KGHSH and CDR2 is LQKENI. The CDR3 spans 15 residues. CDR3 region: CASSPQLESSYEQSF. The CDR3 DNA sequence: TGTGCCAGCTCACCACAGTTAGAGAGCTCCTACGAGCAGTCCTTC.

This clonotype was seen many times. V is TRBV6-1 and J is TRBJ2-2; maybe TRBD2 (5 bases). Trimming took 6 bases from V and 6 from J, leaving 20 bases between them. Looked up from germline, CDR1 is MNHNS and CDR2 is SASEGT. The CDR3 length is 16 residues. CDR3 DNA: TGTGCCAGCAGGCGTATGGACTCCCATGGCGCCGGGGAGCTGTTTTTT. Protein: CASRRMDSHGAGELFF.

There are many counts of this clonotype. The chain joins TRBV7-3 to TRBJ1-2; tentatively, D is TRBD1 (5 bases). CDR3 length: 13 amino acids. Germline V gene lookup returns CDR1 SGHTA and CDR2 FQGTGA. V shed 4 bases and J shed 8 bases, with 14 bases lying between them. This CDR3 is CASSSRGGKGYTF. DNA of the CDR3: TGTGCCAGCAGCTCTCGCGGGGGGAAAGGCTACACCTTC.

This clonotype came up many times. The chain carries TRBV5-8 and TRBJ1-6; D is uncertain. Germline V gives CDR1 SGHTS, CDR2 YDEGEE. Trimming removed 1 base from V and 7 bases from J, with 21 bases in between. This CDR3 is 18 amino acids long. CDR3 bases: TGTGCCAGCAGCTTGTTTGGAGGATCTGGGTCACTAAATTCACCCCTCCACTTT. Encoded protein: CASSLFGGSGSLNSPLHF.

This clonotype was counted many times. The V call is TRBV15, the J call TRBJ1-5, with D hard to call. The CDR3 consists of 16 residues. V lost 6 bases and J lost 2, with 17 bases in between. CDR1 and CDR2 from the germline V gene are LNHNV and YYDKDF (reference sequence). DNA of the CDR3: TGTGCCACCAGTATCTTGGCAGAACGAGGCAATCAGCCCCAGCATTTT. Amino acid sequence: CATSILAERGNQPQHF.

At least ten counts were recorded for this clonotype. The rearrangement joins TRBV20-1 to TRBJ2-2, with D tentatively TRBD2 (7 bases). The length of the CDR3 is 22 residues. The ends were cut back, 0 bases at V and 0 bases at J, with 29 bases in the middle. Germline V gene sequence: CDR1 DFQATT, CDR2 SNEGSKA (reference sequence). CDR3 DNA: TGCAGTGCTAGAGAGGGGGGGAGGACAGAGGGGGGGGGAGAGTCGAACACCGGGGAGCTGTTTTTT. Residues: CSAREGGRTEGGGESNTGELFF.

In its sample, this clonotype is medium-sized. The V and J genes are TRBV7-8 and TRBJ2-3; a possible D gene is TRBD1 (5 bases). The germline V gene encodes CDR1 SGHVS and CDR2 FQNEAQ. V shed 1 base and J shed 4 bases, with 9 bases lying between them. This CDR3 spans 14 amino acids. Here the CDR3 DNA reads TGTGCCAGCAGCTTAGAGGGCAGGGCAGATACGCAGTATTTT. Translating it yields CASSLEGRADTQYF.

This clonotype occurred many times. The V gene is TRBV12-3 or TRBV12-4, the J gene TRBJ2-3; D gene uncertain. The CDR3 is 13 amino acids. V was shortened by 6 bases and J by 3 bases, with 10 bases between the two germline ends. CDR3 loop: CASRQDGTDTQYF. CDR3 DNA: TGTGCCAGCAGGCAGGACGGGACAGATACGCAGTATTTT.

This clonotype was seen repeatedly, ten times or more. The rearrangement joins TRBV5-1 to TRBJ2-7; D remains ambiguous. Germline V gene data show CDR1 as SGHRS and CDR2 as YFSETQ. The CDR3 length is 12 residues. Deletions cut 0 bases from V and 6 bases from J, with 7 bases between. The CDR3 DNA follows: TGCGCCAGCAGCTTGGACATCCGCGAGCAGTACTTC. Translated: CASSLDIREQYF. Combining the CDR3 with reference TRBV5-1 and TRBJ2-7 gives the whole variable domain KAGVTQTPRYLIKTRGQQVTLSCSPISGHRSVSWYQQTPGQGLQFLFEYFSETQRNKGNFPGRFSGRQFSNSRSEMNVSTLELGDSALYLCASSLDIREQYFGPGTRLTVT.

This clonotype was picked up many times. This chain joins TRBV20-1 and TRBJ2-1, with 7 bases aligning to TRBD2. CDR1 and CDR2 from the germline V gene are DFQATT and SNEGSKA (reference sequence). J was trimmed by 9 bases and V by 4 bases; bases with no gene match: 9. CDR3 size: 13 residues. The DNA of the CDR3 is TGCAGTGCTAAGTTGCGGGAGAACGGTGAGCAGTTCTTC. It encodes CSAKLRENGEQFF.

The sample holds many counts of this clonotype. V gene TRBV11-3 combines with J gene TRBJ2-1; 12 bases match TRBD2. This CDR3 region has 15 residues. V was pared by 3 bases and J by 9 bases, with 6 bases of the junction left unmatched. CDR1 and CDR2 from the germline V gene are SGHNT and YENEEA. For the CDR3, the DNA is TGTGCCAGCAGCTTCCTAGCGGGAGGGCCGGGTGAGCAGTTCTTC. Translating it yields CASSFLAGGPGEQFF.

This clonotype was seen ten or more times. This chain links TRBV20-1 with TRBJ1-5, with a possible D match to TRBD1 (5 bases). Germline loops: CDR1 DFQATT, CDR2 SNEGSKA (reference sequence). V shed 1 base and J shed 0 bases, with 16 bases lying between them. CDR3 size: 17 residues. Here the CDR3 reads CSARVGLGGGSNQPQHF. DNA of the CDR3: TGCAGTGCTAGAGTTGGCCTGGGGGGAGGTAGCAATCAGCCCCAGCATTTT.

This clonotype counts as medium-sized (0.01 to 0.1%). The chain joins TRBV9 to TRBJ2-7; 8 bases fit TRBD2. The CDR3 sequence is 14 residues long. The ends lost 2 bases at V and 7 bases at J; junction bases unmatched: 8. Germline CDR1 reads SGDLS; CDR2 reads YYNGEE. CDR3 sequence reads: CASSVDPGGWEQYF. DNA for the CDR3: TGTGCCAGCAGCGTCGACCCGGGGGGGTGGGAGCAGTACTTC.

This clonotype appeared a few times. One junction end disagrees with the germline gene, perhaps due to a read error. This chain connects TRBV28 to TRBJ2-2; 12 nucleotides match TRBD1. Per germline, CDR1 MDHEN and CDR2 SYDVKM. The CDR3 covers 16 residues. The CDR3 here is CAGSSPGQGAGGELFF. The CDR3 coding sequence is TGTGCCGGCAGTTCGCCGGGACAGGGGGCGGGCGGGGAGCTGTTTTTT.